The 8 T cell receptor beta chains given below trace back to one sample, sequenced in a study of cytomegalovirus exposure and HLA in healthy donors. Vbeta (60) and Jbeta (13) primers were used in the PCR. Profiled with immunoSEQ multiplex PCR; TCRdb holds only in-frame clones, not every one. The repertoire has 150,000 to 200,000 clones, about four fifths of them found once; the top ten carry around 6%. Sequencing was carried out using PBMCs. The receptor source for this set is a woman aged 25-40 years in good health and CMV-seropositive.

J is TRBJ1-2 and V is TRBV9; D gene uncertain. The CDR3 length is 15 residues. V was cut by 5 bases and J by 6 bases, with 20 bases left in between. Germline CDR1 and CDR2: SGDLS and YYNGEE. CDR3 in DNA: TGTGCCAGCAGTGGAAGCGTCCGGGGTTGGGATGGCTACACCTTC. Protein: CASSGSVRGWDGYTF.

A few counts support this clone. The genes are TRBV13 and TRBJ2-7; TRBD2 matches 7 bases. J gave up 2 bases and V 4 bases, and 2 bases lay outside the gene matches. Germline-derived CDR1 and CDR2 are PRHDT and FYEKMQ (reference sequence). This CDR3 comprises 13 residues. The CDR3 region is CASSYAGAYEQYF. CDR3 sequence (DNA): TGTGCCAGCAGCTACGCGGGAGCCTACGAGCAGTACTTC.

The CDR3 bases are TGTGCCAGCAGCTTAGTATTTACAGTTTCCTATAATTCACCCCTCCACTTT. Its protein is CASSLVFTVSYNSPLHF. V and J are TRBV7-2 and TRBJ1-6, with D uncertain. Per germline, CDR1 SGHTA and CDR2 FQGNSA. The V gene lost 1 base and the J gene lost 1 base, with 11 bases spanning the gap. The CDR3 totals 17 residues.

V usage is TRBV2 and J usage is TRBJ2-7, with D perhaps matching TRBD1 (6 bases). Germline CDR1 reads SNHLY; CDR2 reads FYNNEI. The germline V and J ends were trimmed by 4 bases and 0 bases, with 10 bases remaining between them. The CDR3 totals 14 residues. The CDR3 DNA reads TGTGCCAGCAGTGTACAGGGCTCCTCCTACGAGCAGTACTTC. Translation: CASSVQGSSYEQYF.

This chain connects TRBV15 to TRBJ2-5; 8 bases map to TRBD1. This CDR3 has 17 residues. Germline assignment: CDR1 LNHNV and CDR2 YYDKDF (reference sequence). The ends lost 4 bases at V and 4 bases at J; junction bases unmatched: 14. As DNA, the CDR3 is TGTGCCACCAGCATGACAGGGGCTTCCCTATTCGGAGAGACCCAGTACTTC. Its protein is CATSMTGASLFGETQYF.

This clone was counted a few times. V gene TRBV7-6 combines with J gene TRBJ2-1, with TRBD2 identical over 7 bases. Trimming cost V 2 bases and J 6 bases; bases outside gene matches: 10. Germline V gene lookup returns CDR1 SGHVS and CDR2 FNYEAQ. The CDR3 totals 16 residues. CDR3 sequence reads: CASSLTTSGGLNEQFF. The CDR3 region has the DNA TGTGCCAGCAGCTTAACGACGTCGGGGGGTCTCAATGAGCAGTTCTTC. Variable domain in full (rest from reference TRBV7-6 and TRBJ2-1): GAGVSQSPRYKVTKRGQDVALRCDPISGHVSLYWYRQALGQGPEFLTYFNYEAQQDKSGLPNDRFSAERPEGSISTLTIQRTEQRDSAMYRCASSLTTSGGLNEQFFGPGTRLTVL.

The DNA of the CDR3 is TGTGCCAGCAGCTTAGGACGAGGACAGGACTATGGCTACACCTTC. It translates to CASSLGRGQDYGYTF. The chain employs TRBV7-8 and TRBJ1-2; 7 nucleotides agree with TRBD1. This CDR3 region has 15 residues. Germline CDR1 is SGHVS and CDR2 is FQNEAQ. J lost 3 bases, V lost 1 base, and 5 bases had no gene match.

This rearrangement joins TRBV5-1 to TRBJ1-1; no definite D call. V was clipped by 5 bases and J by 1 base, with 9 bases between them. Looked up from germline, CDR1 is SGHRS and CDR2 is YFSETQ. This CDR3 has 13 residues. This CDR3 is CASSYVPNTEAFF. DNA of the CDR3: TGCGCCAGCAGTTATGTCCCGAACACTGAAGCTTTCTTT.